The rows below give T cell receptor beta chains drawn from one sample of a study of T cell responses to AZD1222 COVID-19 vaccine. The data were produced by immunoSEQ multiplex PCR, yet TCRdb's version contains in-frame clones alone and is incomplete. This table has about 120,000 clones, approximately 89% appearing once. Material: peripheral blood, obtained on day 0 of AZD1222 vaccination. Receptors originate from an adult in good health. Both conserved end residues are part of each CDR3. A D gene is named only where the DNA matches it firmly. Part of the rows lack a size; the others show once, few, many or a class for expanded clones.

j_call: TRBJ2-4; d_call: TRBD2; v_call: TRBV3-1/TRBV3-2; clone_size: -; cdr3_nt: TGTGCCAGCAGCCCGTGGACTAGCGGGACTTTAGCCAAAAACATTCAGTACTTC; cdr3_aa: CASSPWTSGTLAKNIQYF
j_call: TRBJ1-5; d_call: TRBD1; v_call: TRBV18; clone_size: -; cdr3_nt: TGTGCCAGCTCACCACCCGGGACAGGGAGCCAGCCCCAGCATTTT; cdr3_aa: CASSPPGTGSQPQHF
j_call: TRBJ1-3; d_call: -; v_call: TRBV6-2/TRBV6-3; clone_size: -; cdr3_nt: TGTGCCAGCAGTTACCCACGGCTCTCTGGAAACACCATATATTTT; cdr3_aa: CASSYPRLSGNTIYF
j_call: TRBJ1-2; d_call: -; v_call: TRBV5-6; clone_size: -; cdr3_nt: TGTGCCAGCAGCTCCTCCAGGGTTCTAACTAACTATGGCTACACCTTC; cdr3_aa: CASSSSRVLTNYGYTF
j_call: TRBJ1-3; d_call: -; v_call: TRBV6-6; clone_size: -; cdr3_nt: TGTGCCAGCTTTACTCGGATGCCACACTCTGGAAACACCATATATTTT; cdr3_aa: CASFTRMPHSGNTIYF
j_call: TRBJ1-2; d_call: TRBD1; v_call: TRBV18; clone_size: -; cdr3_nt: TGTGCCAGCTCACCCGGACAGGGGGGACACTATGGCTACACCTTC; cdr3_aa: CASSPGQGGHYGYTF
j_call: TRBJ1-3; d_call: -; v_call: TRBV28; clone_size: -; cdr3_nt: TGTGCCAGCAGTTCTGGCGATGGAAACACCATATATTTT; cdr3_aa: CASSSGDGNTIYF
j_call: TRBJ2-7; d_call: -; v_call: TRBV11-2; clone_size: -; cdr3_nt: TGTGCCAGCAGCCAGGCAGGGAACTCCTACGAGCAGTACTTC; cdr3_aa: CASSQAGNSYEQYF
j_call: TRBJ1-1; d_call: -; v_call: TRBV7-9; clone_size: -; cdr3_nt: TGTGCCAGCAGCGATAACACTGAAGCTTTCTTT; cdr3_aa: CASSDNTEAFF
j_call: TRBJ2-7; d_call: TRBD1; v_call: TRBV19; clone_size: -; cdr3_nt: TGTGCCAGTAGCGGCGGGGCAGGGACAGGCTCCTACGAGCAGTACTTC; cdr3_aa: CASSGGAGTGSYEQYF
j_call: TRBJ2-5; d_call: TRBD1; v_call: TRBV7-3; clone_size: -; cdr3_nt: TGTGCCAGCAGCTTAAGACCGACAGGGAAAAAGACCCAGTACTTC; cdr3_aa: CASSLRPTGKKTQYF
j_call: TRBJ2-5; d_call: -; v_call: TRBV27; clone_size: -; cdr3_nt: TGTGCCAGCAGTTTTGTTTCTGGCGAGACCCAGTACTTC; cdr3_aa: CASSFVSGETQYF
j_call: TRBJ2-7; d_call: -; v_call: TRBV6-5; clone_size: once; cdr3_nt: TGTGCCAGCAGTTACTCGAAACACCTCACCTACGAGCAGTACTTC; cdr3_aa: CASSYSKHLTYEQYF
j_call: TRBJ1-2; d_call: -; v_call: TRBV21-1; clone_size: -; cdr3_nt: TGTGCCAGCAGCAAAAAACAGGTATCGAGAGGCTACACCTTC; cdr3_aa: CASSKKQVSRGYTF
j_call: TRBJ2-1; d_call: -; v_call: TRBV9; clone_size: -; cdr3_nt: TGTGCCAGCAGCGTAGAAGTCGCTGGGGATGAGCAGTTCTTC; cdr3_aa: CASSVEVAGDEQFF
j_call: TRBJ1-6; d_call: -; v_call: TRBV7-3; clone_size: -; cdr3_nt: TGTGCCAGCAGCTCCAAACACGAATATAATTCACCCCTCCACTTT; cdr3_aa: CASSSKHEYNSPLHF
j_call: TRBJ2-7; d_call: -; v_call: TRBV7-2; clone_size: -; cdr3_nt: TGTGCCAGCAGCTTAGTTGGGGGGACCTACGAGCAGTACTTC; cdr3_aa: CASSLVGGTYEQYF
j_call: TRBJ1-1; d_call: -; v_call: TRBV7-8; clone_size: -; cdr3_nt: TGTGCCAGCAGGCGACGGATGAGCACTGAAGCTTTCTTT; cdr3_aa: CASRRRMSTEAFF
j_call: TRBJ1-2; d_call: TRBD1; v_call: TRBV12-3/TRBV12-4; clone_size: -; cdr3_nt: TGTGCCAGCAGTCTAGCAGGGGGTACCCTCACCTTC; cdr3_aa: CASSLAGGTLTF
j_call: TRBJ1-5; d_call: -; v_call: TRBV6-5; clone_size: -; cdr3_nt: TGTGCCAGCAGTTATGGTTCTAGCAATCAGCCCCAGCATTTT; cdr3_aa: CASSYGSSNQPQHF
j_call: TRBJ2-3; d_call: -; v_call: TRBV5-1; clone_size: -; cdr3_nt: TGCGCCAGCAGCTTGGCCGGGAAGTATAGCACAGATACGCAGTATTTT; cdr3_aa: CASSLAGKYSTDTQYF
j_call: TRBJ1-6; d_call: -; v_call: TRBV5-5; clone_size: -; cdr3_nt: TGTGCCAGCAGCCCCCCCTTTAATTCACCCCTCCACTTT; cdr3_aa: CASSPPFNSPLHF
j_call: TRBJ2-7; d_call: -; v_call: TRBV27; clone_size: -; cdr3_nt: TGTGCCAGCAGTTTACTGCACAGGGATCCCACCTACGAGCAGTACTTC; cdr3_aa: CASSLLHRDPTYEQYF
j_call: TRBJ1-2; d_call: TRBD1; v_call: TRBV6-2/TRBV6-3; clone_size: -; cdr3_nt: TGTGCCAGCAGTTCCGGGACAGGGTTCTATGGCTACACCTTC; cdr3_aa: CASSSGTGFYGYTF
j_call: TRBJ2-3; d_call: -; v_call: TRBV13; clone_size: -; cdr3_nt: TGTGCCAGCAGCTTCCCGGACGGGAAAGATACGCAGTATTTT; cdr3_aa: CASSFPDGKDTQYF
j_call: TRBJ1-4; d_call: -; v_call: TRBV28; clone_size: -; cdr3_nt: TGTGCCAGCAGTTTGGGTTGGGGAGAGGAACTGTTTTTT; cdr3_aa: CASSLGWGEELFF
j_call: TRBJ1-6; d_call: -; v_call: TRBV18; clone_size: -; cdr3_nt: TGTGCCAGCTCACCGGACTACAGAAATTCACCCCTCCACTTT; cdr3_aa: CASSPDYRNSPLHF